This T cell receptor beta chain was captured in a study of ipilimumab plus nivolumab after autologous stem cell transplantation (dated by TCRdb to the early 2020s). About the full investigation: The median number of doses received by trial patients was about 5 for ipilimumab and about 8 for nivolumab. Both primary refractory and relapsed disease were represented in the DLBCL cohort, where 18-month progression-free survival was around 86% and 29%, respectively. Patients in the trial were undergoing autologous transplant and had high-risk diffuse large B cell lymphoma, mature T cell lymphoma, or multiple myeloma. The intent-to-treat population of the trial consisted of approximately 40 patients.

Here is what the overall study found, with its caveats: The authors stated that profiles of the T cell receptor repertoire, regulatory T cell phenotype and gut microbiota provided a biologic rationale for studying this approach further. Combined checkpoint inhibition as post-transplant consolidation was concluded by the authors to appear tolerable.

Checkpoint therapy was initiated 14 to 28 days after autologous transplant, and ipilimumab was administered at 1 mg/kg intravenously on day 1 of selected weeks. The nivolumab dose was 3 mg/kg intravenously, delivered on day 1 of weeks 1, 4, 7, 10, and every two weeks through week 26. This Phase Ib clinical trial tested ipilimumab plus nivolumab, a combined checkpoint inhibition, as consolidation after autologous stem cell transplantation. A word on this clone: The clone's antigen remains unknown. Nothing much larger sits one base from this clone, and base qualities are not available.

Receptor libraries were prepared by the immunoSEQ multiplex PCR assay. What TCRdb holds here is the immuneACCESS table cut down to in-frame rearrangements. Part of the clones is not present; checked against another copy, under half of the missing clones reflect an unresolved V gene, and the others are unexplained. Across this sample there are tens of thousands of clones, with 65% to 85% seen only once. Approximately 2.2% of the sample comes from the top ten. The germline V gene specifies LGHNT as CDR1 and FRNRAP as CDR2. There are 14 amino acids in the CDR3, from cysteine to phenylalanine inclusive. This entry keeps only the CDR3 DNA: 42 bases, framed from base 1. At the junction V is shortened by 1 base and J by 2 bases, with 6 bases in between.

In this chain, TRBV12-5 is recombined with TRBJ1-5; the D gene assignment is ambiguous. Sequencing was performed on PBMCs, taken in a trial of ipilimumab plus nivolumab as post-transplant consolidation. This clonotype was sampled from a male donor with diffuse large B-cell lymphoma. Read as DNA, the sequence is TGTGCTAGTGGTTTGGGGATACGCAATCAGCCCCAGCATTTT. Its product reads: CASGLGIRNQPQHF. With the rest looked up from the reference TRBV12-5 and TRBJ1-5 genes rather than sequenced, the full variable domain is DARVTQTPRHKVTEMGQEVTMRCQPILGHNTVFWYRQTMMQGLELLAYFRNRAPLDDSGMPKDRFSAEMPDATLATLKIQPSEPRDSAVYFCASGLGIRNQPQHFGDGTRLSIL.